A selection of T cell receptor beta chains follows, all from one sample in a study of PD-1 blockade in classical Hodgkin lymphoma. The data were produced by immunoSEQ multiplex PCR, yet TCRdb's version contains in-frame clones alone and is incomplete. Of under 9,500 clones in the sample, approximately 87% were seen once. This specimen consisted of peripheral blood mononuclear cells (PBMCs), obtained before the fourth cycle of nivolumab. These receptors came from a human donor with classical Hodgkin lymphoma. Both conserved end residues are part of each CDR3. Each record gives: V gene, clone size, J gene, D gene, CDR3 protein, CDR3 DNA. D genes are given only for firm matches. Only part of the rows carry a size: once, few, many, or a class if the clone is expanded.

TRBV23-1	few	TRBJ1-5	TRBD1	CASSLIPGQDGNQPQHF	TGCGCCAGCAGTCTGATCCCTGGACAGGACGGAAATCAGCCCCAGCATTTT
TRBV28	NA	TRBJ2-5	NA	CASSFAKTQYF	TGTGCCAGCAGTTTCGCAAAGACCCAGTACTTC
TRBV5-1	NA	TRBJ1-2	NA	CASSLGVGSYGYTF	TGCGCCAGCAGCTTGGGTGTAGGGTCCTATGGCTACACCTTC
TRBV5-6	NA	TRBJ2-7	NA	CASSLDRGYEQYF	TGTGCCAGCAGCTTGGACCGGGGCTACGAGCAGTACTTC
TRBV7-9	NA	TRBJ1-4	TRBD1	CASNYFGTGREKLFF	TGTGCCAGCAACTACTTCGGGACAGGTCGAGAAAAACTGTTTTTT
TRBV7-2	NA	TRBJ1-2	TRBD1	CASSFGTGVNYGYTF	TGTGCCAGCAGCTTTGGGACAGGGGTGAACTATGGCTACACCTTC
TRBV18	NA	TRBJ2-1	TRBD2	CASSPWTSGGGYNEQFF	TGTGCCAGCTCACCATGGACTAGCGGGGGGGGATACAATGAGCAGTTCTTC
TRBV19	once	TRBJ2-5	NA	CASSIQGLYQETQYF	TGTGCCAGTAGTATACAAGGATTGTACCAAGAGACCCAGTACTTC
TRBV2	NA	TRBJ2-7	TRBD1	CASKAGGWYEQYF	TGTGCCAGCAAGGCAGGGGGATGGTACGAGCAGTACTTC
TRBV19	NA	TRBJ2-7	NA	CASSTYRASYEQYF	TGTGCCAGTAGTACCTACAGGGCCTCCTACGAGCAGTACTTC
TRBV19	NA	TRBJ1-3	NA	CASSRTVSGNTIYF	TGTGCCAGTAGTAGGACAGTCTCTGGAAACACCATATATTTT
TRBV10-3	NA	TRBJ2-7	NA	CAISETDSYEQYF	TGTGCCATCAGTGAAACTGATTCCTACGAGCAGTACTTC
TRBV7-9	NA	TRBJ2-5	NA	CAGSLPGYETQYF	TGTGCCGGCAGCTTACCGGGGTACGAGACCCAGTACTTC
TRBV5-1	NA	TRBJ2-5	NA	CASRGDGETQYF	TGCGCCAGCAGGGGAGACGGAGAGACCCAGTACTTC
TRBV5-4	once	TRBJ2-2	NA	CASSLGGNTGELFF	TGTGCCAGCAGCTTGGGAGGGAACACCGGGGAGCTGTTTTTT
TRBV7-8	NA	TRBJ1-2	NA	CASSLGGNNGYTF	TGTGCCAGCAGCTTGGGGGGGAATAATGGCTACACCTTC
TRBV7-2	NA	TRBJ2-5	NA	CASSLNQGRFGETQYF	TGTGCCAGCAGCTTAAACCAGGGTCGGTTTGGAGAGACCCAGTACTTC
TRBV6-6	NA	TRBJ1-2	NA	CASSYSARGYTF	TGTGCCAGCAGTTACTCGGCGCGGGGCTACACCTTC
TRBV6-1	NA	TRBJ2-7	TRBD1	CASSGTATYEQYF	TGTGCCAGCAGCGGGACAGCAACCTACGAGCAGTACTTC
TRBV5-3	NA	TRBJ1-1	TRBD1	CARSPKQDRGRKRTQGGIAEAFF	TGTGCCAGAAGCCCAAAACAGGACAGGGGGCGGAAGCGGACACAAGGCGGAATTGCTGAAGCTTTCTTT
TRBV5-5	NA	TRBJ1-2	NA	CASSYSRNYGYTF	TGTGCCAGCAGTTACAGCCGAAACTATGGCTACACCTTC
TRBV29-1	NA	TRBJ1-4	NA	CSVQAATNEKLFF	TGCAGCGTCCAGGCGGCAACTAATGAAAAACTGTTTTTT
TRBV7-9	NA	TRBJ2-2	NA	CASSLNSANTGELFF	TGTGCCAGCAGCTTAAACAGCGCGAACACCGGGGAGCTGTTTTTT
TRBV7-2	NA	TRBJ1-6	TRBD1	CASSSQGQSNSPLHF	TGTGCCAGCAGCTCCCAGGGACAGTCCAATTCACCCCTCCACTTT
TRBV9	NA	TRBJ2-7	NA	CASSVVQDSYEQYF	TGTGCCAGCAGCGTAGTACAGGACTCCTACGAGCAGTACTTC
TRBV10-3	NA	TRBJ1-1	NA	CAISELRPGDLNTEAFF	TGTGCCATCAGTGAATTAAGGCCAGGGGACCTGAACACTGAAGCTTTCTTT
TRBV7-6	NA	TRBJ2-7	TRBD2	CASSLGRGGSYEQYF	TGTGCCAGCAGCTTAGGGCGGGGGGGTTCCTACGAGCAGTACTTC
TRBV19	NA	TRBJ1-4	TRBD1	CASSIKGQGSEKLFF	TGTGCCAGTAGTATAAAGGGACAGGGAAGTGAAAAACTGTTTTTT
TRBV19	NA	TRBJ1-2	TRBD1	CAATTGRDIGYTF	TGTGCCGCCACGACAGGGAGGGACATTGGCTACACCTTC
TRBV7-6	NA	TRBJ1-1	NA	CASSLVIGFAEAFF	TGTGCCAGCAGCTTAGTCATAGGTTTCGCTGAAGCTTTCTTT
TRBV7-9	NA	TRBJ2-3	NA	CASSKGVSSTDTQYF	TGTGCCAGCAGCAAGGGGGTGTCTAGCACAGATACGCAGTATTTT
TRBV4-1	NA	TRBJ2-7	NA	CASSRDRGTYEQYF	TGCGCCAGCAGCCGGGACCGAGGGACCTACGAGCAGTACTTC
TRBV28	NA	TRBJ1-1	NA	CASSFRGRGRTEAFF	TGTGCCAGCAGTTTTAGGGGTCGGGGGCGAACTGAAGCTTTCTTT
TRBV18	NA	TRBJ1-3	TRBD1	CASSGGQGIVPIYF	TGTGCCAGCTCTGGGGGACAGGGGATCGTACCCATATATTTT
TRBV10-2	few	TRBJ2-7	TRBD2	CASTGTRSEQYF	TGCGCCAGCACCGGGACTAGAAGCGAGCAGTACTTC
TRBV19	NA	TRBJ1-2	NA	CASRSNGYTF	TGTGCCAGTAGATCGAATGGCTACACCTTC
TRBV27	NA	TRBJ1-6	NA	CASSHRWGRLNSPLHF	TGTGCCAGCAGCCATAGATGGGGTAGGCTCAATTCACCCCTCCACTTT
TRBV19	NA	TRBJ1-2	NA	CASRAGNYGYTF	TGTGCCAGTAGGGCAGGGAACTATGGCTACACCTTC
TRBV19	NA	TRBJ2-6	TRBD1	CASSKGDRGAPGANVLTF	TGTGCCAGTAGTAAAGGGGACAGGGGAGCGCCCGGGGCCAACGTCCTGACTTTC
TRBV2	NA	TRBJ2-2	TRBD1	CATSKQGARTGELFF	TGTGCCACCAGTAAACAGGGGGCTCGGACCGGGGAGCTGTTTTTT
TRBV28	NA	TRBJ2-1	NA	CASSLSIGGHEQFF	TGTGCCAGCAGTTTGTCTATTGGAGGCCATGAGCAGTTCTTC
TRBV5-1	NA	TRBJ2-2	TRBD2	CASSTSLAGDTGELFF	TGCGCCAGCAGCACTTCACTAGCGGGGGACACCGGGGAGCTGTTTTTT
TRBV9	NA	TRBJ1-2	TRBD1	CASSPGQGASPYGYTF	TGTGCCAGCAGCCCAGGACAGGGGGCGTCCCCCTATGGCTACACCTTC
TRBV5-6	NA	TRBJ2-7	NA	CASSPTALFSYEQYF	TGTGCCAGCAGCCCCACAGCCCTCTTCTCCTACGAGCAGTACTTC
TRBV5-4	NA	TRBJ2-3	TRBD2	CASSPKTSGGAVDTQYF	TGTGCCAGCAGCCCTAAGACTAGCGGGGGGGCCGTGGATACGCAGTATTTT
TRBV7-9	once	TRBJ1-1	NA	CASSRDRLSGEAFF	TGTGCCAGCAGCCGCGACAGGTTGAGCGGTGAAGCTTTCTTT
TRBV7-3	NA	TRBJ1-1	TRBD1	CASSLSGTVNEAFF	TGTGCCAGCAGCCTGTCCGGGACAGTGAATGAAGCTTTCTTT
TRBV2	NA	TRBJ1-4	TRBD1	CASGGQGRYEKLFF	TGTGCCAGCGGGGGACAGGGGAGATATGAAAAACTGTTTTTT
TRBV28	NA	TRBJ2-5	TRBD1	CASKGQGAFWETQYF	TGTGCCAGCAAAGGACAGGGGGCTTTTTGGGAGACCCAGTACTTC
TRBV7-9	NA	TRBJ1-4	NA	CASSFRGTNEKLFF	TGTGCCAGCAGCTTCAGAGGTACAAATGAAAAACTGTTTTTT
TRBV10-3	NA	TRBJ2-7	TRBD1	CAISGGQGALEQYF	TGTGCCATCAGTGGGGGACAGGGGGCGCTTGAGCAGTACTTC